Shown below are 26 T cell receptor beta chains from a single sample sequenced in a study of cytotoxic CD8 clonotypes in ibrutinib-treated CLL. Generated by immunoSEQ multiplex PCR, the TCRdb table keeps only in-frame clones and is missing some. This sample has approximately 190,000 clones; just under 80% occur once, and the top ten carry over 10%. Sample: PBMCs, taken after 12 months of ibrutinib treatment. Receptors originate from a human donor with chronic lymphocytic leukemia.

Regarding this clone: Compared with germline, one end of the junction differs, possibly owing to a read error. J is TRBJ2-5 and V is TRBV7-2; D call uncertain. CDR3 length equals 14 residues. The germline V gene has CDR1 SGHTA and CDR2 FQGNSA. This CDR3 is CASSSPAVVEAQYF. The CDR3 DNA reads TGTGCCAGCAGCTCGCCCGCAGTCGTAGAGGCCCAGTACTTC.

The V gene is TRBV5-1, the J gene TRBJ2-2; 8 nucleotides align to TRBD2. Germline trimming cut 2 bases from V and 4 bases from J; bases unmatched to any gene: 4. The germline V gene has CDR1 SGHRS and CDR2 YFSETQ. This CDR3 is 15 amino acids long. CDR3 residues: CASSLLAGSTGELFF. CDR3 nucleotide sequence: TGCGCCAGCAGCTTATTAGCGGGATCCACCGGGGAGCTGTTTTTT.

The chain couples TRBV5-1 to TRBJ2-2; 10 bases match TRBD1. This CDR3 is 15 amino acids long. Germline trimming cut 4 bases from V and 5 bases from J; bases unmatched to any gene: 5. CDR1 SGHRS and CDR2 YFSETQ come from the germline V gene. This CDR3 reads CASSPRTGGTGELFF. In DNA, the CDR3 is TGCGCCAGCAGCCCTCGGACAGGGGGAACCGGGGAGCTGTTTTTT.

CDR3 protein: CASSPDRGTVEQYF. The CDR3 coding sequence is TGTGCCAGCTCACCCGACAGGGGTACGGTCGAGCAGTACTTC. The V gene is TRBV18, the J gene TRBJ2-7; the match to TRBD1 covers 8 bases. J lost 6 bases, V lost 3 bases, and 7 bases had no gene match. Germline CDR1 and CDR2: KGHSH and LQKENI. The CDR3 loop spans 14 amino acids.

The CDR3 nucleotides read TGCGCCAGCAGCTATCGACAGGGGGCGGGTGAAGCTTTCTTT. Its translation is CASSYRQGAGEAFF. The J gene is TRBJ1-1, the V gene TRBV4-1; 10 bases match TRBD1. The CDR3 totals 14 residues. Looked up from germline, CDR1 is MGHRA and CDR2 is YSYEKL. The trim removed 5 bases at V and 7 bases at J, leaving 7 bases unmatched.

The chain carries TRBV11-2 and TRBJ1-1, with 7 bases identical to TRBD1. The CDR3 runs to 14 residues. Germline-derived CDR1 and CDR2 are SGHAT and FQNNGV. Unmatched junction bases numbered 13, after V lost 10 bases and J lost 5 bases. The CDR3: CATSPRTGLTEAFF. DNA of the CDR3: TGTGCCACCAGTCCCAGGACAGGTCTGACTGAAGCTTTCTTT.

The CDR3 reads CASSGYRGENTEAFF. CDR3 nucleotides: TGCGCCAGCAGCGGCTACCGGGGGGAGAACACTGAAGCTTTCTTT. This sequence joins TRBV5-1 and TRBJ1-1; a possible D gene is TRBD1 (5 bases). V was trimmed by 4 bases and J by 1 base, leaving 14 bases between them. The CDR3 runs 15 residues. The germline CDR1 and CDR2 sequences are SGHRS and YFSETQ.

The V and J genes are TRBV5-1 and TRBJ2-7, with no clear D. There are 14 residues in the CDR3. The germline gives CDR1 SGHRS, CDR2 YFSETQ. Trimming removed 0 bases at V and 1 base at J, with 8 bases between. Written as DNA, the CDR3 is TGCGCCAGCAGCTTGGGGGCGCGATCCTACGAGCAGTACTTC. It codes for CASSLGARSYEQYF.

The genes are TRBV7-2 and TRBJ1-2, with unresolved D. The CDR3 is made up of 15 amino acids. The germline gives CDR1 SGHTA, CDR2 FQGNSA. V gave up 0 bases and J gave up 7 bases, with 15 bases separating them. The CDR3, as DNA: TGTGCCAGCAGCTTAGCGGGGTTCAATTGGGGTGGCTACACCTTC. This encodes CASSLAGFNWGGYTF.

The gene calls are TRBV19 and TRBJ1-5, with 12 bases matching TRBD1. The germline CDR1 and CDR2 sequences are LNHDA and SQIVND (reference sequence). The CDR3 consists of 16 residues. V dropped 4 bases and J dropped 6; count of bases not matched to a gene: 7. CDR3 DNA sequence: TGTGCCAGTAGTAACCTGGGGACAGGGGGCGGTCAGCCCCAGCATTTT. Protein product: CASSNLGTGGGQPQHF.

The chain couples TRBV2 to TRBJ2-3; D ambiguous. Germline assignment: CDR1 SNHLY and CDR2 FYNNEI. The CDR3 loop spans 15 amino acids. Trimming took 4 bases from V and 1 from J, leaving 12 bases between them. This chain's CDR3 is CASSARPWGTDTQYF. CDR3 coding DNA: TGTGCCAGCAGTGCTCGTCCTTGGGGCACAGATACGCAGTATTTT. Drawing the rest from reference TRBV2 and TRBJ2-3, the complete variable domain is EPEVTQTPSHQVTQMGQEVILRCVPISNHLYFYWYRQILGQKVEFLVSFYNNEISEKSEIFDDQFSVERPDGSNFTLKIRSTKLEDSAMYFCASSARPWGTDTQYFGPGTRLTVL.

There are a few counts of this clone. The chain combines TRBV19 with TRBJ1-4; D gene ambiguous. V was pared by 10 bases and J by 0 bases, with 9 bases between. Per the germline V gene, CDR1 is LNHDA and CDR2 is SQIVND (reference sequence). The CDR3 sequence is 13 residues long. CDR3 sequence (DNA): TGTGCCACGAGGGATGCAACTAATGAAAAACTGTTTTTT. This codes for CATRDATNEKLFF.

The rearrangement uses TRBV19 and TRBJ2-1, with D perhaps given as TRBD1 or TRBD2 (5 bases each). The CDR3 extends over 15 amino acids. Trimming took 3 bases from V and 3 from J, leaving 12 bases between them. CDR1 is LNHDA and CDR2 is SQIVND in the germline V gene (reference sequence). The CDR3 spells CASSIGEGRYNEQFF. The CDR3 DNA is TGTGCCAGTAGTATTGGAGAGGGGCGCTACAATGAGCAGTTCTTC.

V and J are TRBV11-3 and TRBJ1-1; 9 nucleotides align to TRBD1. V was clipped by 6 bases and J by 3 bases; unmatched bases: 2. The CDR3 contains 13 residues. CDR1 is SGHNT and CDR2 is YENEEA in the germline V gene. The CDR3 spells CASRQGADTEAFF. The DNA for the CDR3 is TGTGCCAGCAGACAGGGGGCCGACACTGAAGCTTTCTTT.

The rearrangement links TRBV11-3 to TRBJ2-3, with no clear D. Germline V CDR1 and CDR2: SGHNT, YENEEA. The germline V and J ends were trimmed by 5 bases and 1 base, with 10 bases remaining between them. The CDR3 spans 14 residues. CDR3 coding DNA: TGTGCCAGCAGCACCTCCCAGGGCACAGATACGCAGTATTTT. Its protein is CASSTSQGTDTQYF.

The chain carries TRBV10-3 and TRBJ2-7; 13 bases are a match to TRBD2. The CDR3 spans 19 residues. CDR1 is ENHRY, CDR2 SYGVKD, per germline. Trimming removed 2 bases from V and 4 bases from J; junction bases left unmatched: 14. In nucleotides, the CDR3 is TGTGCCATCAGTGAGGTAGGCCGAGGTAGGGGACTAGCGGGGTACGAGCAGTACTTC. It is translated as CAISEVGRGRGLAGYEQYF.

The V and J genes are TRBV5-1 and TRBJ2-3; 11 nucleotides align to TRBD2. The CDR3 has 16 amino acids. Per germline, CDR1 SGHRS and CDR2 YFSETQ. V lost 2 bases to trimming and J lost 6 bases; unmatched junction nucleotides: 8. The chain's CDR3 is CASSLSLAGVVDTQYF. CDR3 in DNA: TGCGCCAGCAGCTTATCACTAGCGGGGGTGGTGGATACGCAGTATTTT.

Remarks on this clone: One junction end does not reproduce the germline sequence, and a read error may be involved. V and J are TRBV5-1 and TRBJ2-5, with 8 positions matching TRBD1. Germline loops: CDR1 SGHRS, CDR2 YFSETQ. The CDR3 runs to 14 residues. The chain's CDR3 is CASRLGTGKETQYF. For the CDR3, the DNA is TGCGCCAGCAGGTTGGGGACAGGAAAAGAGACCCAGTACTTC.

This chain uses TRBV10-3 with TRBJ1-4; tentatively, D is TRBD1 (5 bases). CDR3 length: 14 residues. The V gene's germline CDR1 is ENHRY and CDR2 SYGVKD. Trimming took 4 bases from V and 10 from J, leaving 16 bases between them. In nucleotides, the CDR3 is TGTGCCATCAGTGCAGGCGACCCAAGGGGAAAACTGTTTTTT. Its translation: CAISAGDPRGKLFF.

This clone was counted a single time. The rearrangement links TRBV19 to TRBJ1-2; D gene uncertain. Between the trimmed V and J ends, which lost 3 bases and 1 base, there was a span of 12 bases. Per the germline V gene, CDR1 is LNHDA and CDR2 is SQIVND (reference sequence). The CDR3 spans 15 residues. CDR3 DNA sequence: TGTGCCAGTAGTATGATTGCTGATCTTAACTATGGCTACACCTTC. Amino acids: CASSMIADLNYGYTF.

The chain uses TRBV18 and TRBJ1-2; D ambiguous. This CDR3 contains 15 residues. Between the trimmed V and J ends, which lost 2 bases and 1 base, there was a span of 11 bases. Germline CDR1 is KGHSH and CDR2 is LQKENI. The CDR3 DNA reads as TGTGCCAGCTCACCAATTGTCTTGGATAACTATGGCTACACCTTC. As protein: CASSPIVLDNYGYTF. The whole variable domain, remainder taken from reference TRBV18 and TRBJ1-2, is NAGVMQNPRHLVRRRGQEARLRCSPMKGHSHVYWYRQLPEEGLKFMVYLQKENIIDESGMPKERFSAEFPKEGPSILRIQQVVRGDSAAYFCASSPIVLDNYGYTFGSGTRLTVV.

This chain uses TRBV7-8 with TRBJ2-7; maybe TRBD1 (6 bases). The CDR3 runs to 14 residues. V lost 9 bases and J lost 0, with 15 bases in between. Germline lookup yields CDR1 SGHVS and CDR2 FQNEAQ. In DNA, the CDR3 is TGTGCCAGTCGCCAGGGGCGACTCTCCTACGAGCAGTACTTC. It specifies CASRQGRLSYEQYF.

This rearrangement joins TRBV6-6 to TRBJ2-2, with D tentatively TRBD2 (5 bases). CDR3 size: 13 residues. Germline CDR1 is MNHNY and CDR2 is SVGAGI (reference sequence). The V end lost 4 bases, the J end lost 5 bases, and 8 bases lay between the germline ends. CDR3 nucleotide sequence: TGTGCCAGCAGTTCAGGAGGAACCGGGGAGCTGTTTTTT. This sequence encodes CASSSGGTGELFF.

This clone was seen only a few times. The chain links TRBV19 to TRBJ2-1; D gene uncertain. Per germline, CDR1 LNHDA and CDR2 SQIVND (reference sequence). This CDR3 contains 12 residues. V was shortened by 2 bases and J by 7 bases, with 6 bases between the two germline ends. The CDR3 DNA is TGTGCCAGTAGTATACATAGTAATGAGCAGTTCTTC. Its translation: CASSIHSNEQFF.

This chain connects TRBV2 to TRBJ1-1, with TRBD1 identical over 10 bases. This CDR3 is 13 amino acids long. V shed 10 bases and J 5 bases; nucleotides not matched to a gene: 7. Germline CDR1 reads SNHLY; CDR2 reads FYNNEI. The CDR3 sequence: CATRQGAATEAFF. CDR3 nucleotides: TGTGCCACGCGACAGGGGGCGGCGACTGAAGCTTTCTTT.

This CDR3 reads CASSAGGLGELFF. DNA for the CDR3: TGTGCCAGCAGCGCAGGGGGCCTCGGGGAGCTGTTTTTT. This chain uses TRBV6-6 with TRBJ2-2; 8 bases map to TRBD1. CDR1 and CDR2 (germline): MNHNY, SVGAGI (reference sequence). CDR3 size: 13 residues. Trimming took 6 bases from V and 7 from J; bases not matched to a gene: 4.